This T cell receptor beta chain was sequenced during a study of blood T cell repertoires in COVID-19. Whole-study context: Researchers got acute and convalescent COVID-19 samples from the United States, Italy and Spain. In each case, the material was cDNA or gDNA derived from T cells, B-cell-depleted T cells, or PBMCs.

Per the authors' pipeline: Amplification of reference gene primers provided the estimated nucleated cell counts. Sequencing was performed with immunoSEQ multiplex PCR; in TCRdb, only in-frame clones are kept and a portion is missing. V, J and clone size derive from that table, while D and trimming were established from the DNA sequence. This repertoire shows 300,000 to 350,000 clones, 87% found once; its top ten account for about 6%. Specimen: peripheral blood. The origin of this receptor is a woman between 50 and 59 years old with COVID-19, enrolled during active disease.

The CDR3 sequence: CASSQEGHNEKLFF. In DNA, the CDR3 is TGTGCCAGCAGCCAAGAGGGACACAATGAAAAACTGTTTTTT. The chain links TRBV3-1 (or the pseudogene TRBV3-2) to TRBJ1-4, with D possibly being TRBD1 (6 bases). The CDR3 is 14 residues long. CDR1 is LGHDT and CDR2 is YNNKEL in the germline V gene (reference sequence). Between the trimmed V and J ends, which lost 0 bases and 5 bases, there was a span of 7 bases.